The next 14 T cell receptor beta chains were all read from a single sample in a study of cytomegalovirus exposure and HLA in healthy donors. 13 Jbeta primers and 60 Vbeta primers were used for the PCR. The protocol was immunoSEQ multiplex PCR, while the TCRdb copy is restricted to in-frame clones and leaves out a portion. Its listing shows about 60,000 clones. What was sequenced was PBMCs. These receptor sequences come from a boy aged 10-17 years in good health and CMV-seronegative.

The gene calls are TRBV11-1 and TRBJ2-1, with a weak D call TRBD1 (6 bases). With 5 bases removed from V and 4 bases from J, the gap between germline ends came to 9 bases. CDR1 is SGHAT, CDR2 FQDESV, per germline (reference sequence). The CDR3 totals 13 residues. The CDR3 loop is CASSPGQYNEQFF. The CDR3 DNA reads TGTGCCAGCAGCCCCGGACAGTACAATGAGCAGTTCTTC.

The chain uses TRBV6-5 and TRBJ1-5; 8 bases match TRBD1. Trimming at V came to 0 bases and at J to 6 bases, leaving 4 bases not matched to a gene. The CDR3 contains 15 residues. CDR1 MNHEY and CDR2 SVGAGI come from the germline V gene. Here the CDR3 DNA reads TGTGCCAGCAGTTACTCCCGACAGGGGAGTCAGCCCCAGCATTTT. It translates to CASSYSRQGSQPQHF.

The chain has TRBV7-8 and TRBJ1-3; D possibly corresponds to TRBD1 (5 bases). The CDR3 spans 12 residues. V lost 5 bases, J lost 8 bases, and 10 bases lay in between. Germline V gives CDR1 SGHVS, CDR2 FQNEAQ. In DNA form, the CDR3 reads TGTGCCAGCAGCCTGCGGGGGGACACCATATATTTT. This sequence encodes CASSLRGDTIYF.

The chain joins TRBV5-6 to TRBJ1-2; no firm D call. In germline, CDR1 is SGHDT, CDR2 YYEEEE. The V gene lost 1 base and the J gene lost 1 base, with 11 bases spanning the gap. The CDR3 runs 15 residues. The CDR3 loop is CASSLRALVNYGYTF. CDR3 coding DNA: TGTGCCAGCAGCTTGCGAGCACTAGTTAACTATGGCTACACCTTC.

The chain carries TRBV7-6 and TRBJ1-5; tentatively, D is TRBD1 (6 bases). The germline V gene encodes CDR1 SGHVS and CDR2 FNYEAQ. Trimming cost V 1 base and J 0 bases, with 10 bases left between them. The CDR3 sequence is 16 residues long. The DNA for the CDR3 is TGTGCCAGCAGCTTAGGTGGGGGCTATAGCAATCAGCCCCAGCATTTT. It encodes CASSLGGGYSNQPQHF.

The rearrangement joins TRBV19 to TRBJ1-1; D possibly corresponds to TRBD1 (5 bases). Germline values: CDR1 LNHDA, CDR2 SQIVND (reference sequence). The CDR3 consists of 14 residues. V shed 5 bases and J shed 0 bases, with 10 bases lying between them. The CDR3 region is CASSPWTMNTEAFF. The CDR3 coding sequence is TGTGCCAGTAGTCCATGGACAATGAACACTGAAGCTTTCTTT.

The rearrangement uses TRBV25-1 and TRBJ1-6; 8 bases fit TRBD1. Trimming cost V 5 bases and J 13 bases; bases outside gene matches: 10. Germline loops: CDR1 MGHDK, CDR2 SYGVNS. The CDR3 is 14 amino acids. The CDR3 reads CASSPGQGPLPLHF. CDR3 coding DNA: TGTGCCAGCAGTCCCGGACAGGGCCCTTTGCCCCTCCACTTT.

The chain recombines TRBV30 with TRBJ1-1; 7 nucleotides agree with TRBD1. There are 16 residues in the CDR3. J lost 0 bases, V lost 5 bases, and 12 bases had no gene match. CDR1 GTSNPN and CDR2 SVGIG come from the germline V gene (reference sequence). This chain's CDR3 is CAWVHASGQLNTEAFF. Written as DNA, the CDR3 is TGTGCCTGGGTCCATGCTTCGGGACAGCTGAACACTGAAGCTTTCTTT.

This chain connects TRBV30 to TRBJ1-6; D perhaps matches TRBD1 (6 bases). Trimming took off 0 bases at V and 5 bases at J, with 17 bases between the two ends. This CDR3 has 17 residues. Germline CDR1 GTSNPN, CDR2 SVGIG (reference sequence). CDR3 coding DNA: TGTGCCTGGAGTGTAAGGATCAGGGGCGCGGATAATTCACCCCTCCACTTT. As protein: CAWSVRIRGADNSPLHF. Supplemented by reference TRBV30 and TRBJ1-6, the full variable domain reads SQTIHQWPATLVQPVGSPLSLECTVEGTSNPNLYWYRQAAGRGLQLLFYSVGIGQISSEVPQNLSASRPQDRQFILSSKKLLLSDSGFYLCAWSVRIRGADNSPLHFGNGTRLTVT.

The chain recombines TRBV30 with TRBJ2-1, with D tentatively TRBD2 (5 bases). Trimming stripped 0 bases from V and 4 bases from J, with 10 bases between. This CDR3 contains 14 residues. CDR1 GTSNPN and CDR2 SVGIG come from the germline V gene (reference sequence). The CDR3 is CAWSVQRGYNEQFF. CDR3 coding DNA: TGTGCCTGGAGTGTACAACGGGGATACAATGAGCAGTTCTTC.

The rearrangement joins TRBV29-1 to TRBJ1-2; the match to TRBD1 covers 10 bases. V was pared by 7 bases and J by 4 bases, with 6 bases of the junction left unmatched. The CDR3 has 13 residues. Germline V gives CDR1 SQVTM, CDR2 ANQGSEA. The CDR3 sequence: CSAGTGALYGYTF. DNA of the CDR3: TGCAGCGCAGGGACAGGGGCACTCTATGGCTACACCTTC.

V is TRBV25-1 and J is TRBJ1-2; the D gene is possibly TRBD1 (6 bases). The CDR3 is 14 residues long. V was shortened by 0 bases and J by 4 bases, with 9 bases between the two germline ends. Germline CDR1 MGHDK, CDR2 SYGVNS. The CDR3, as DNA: TGTGCCAGCAGTGAATATGGGGGCGGCTATGGCTACACCTTC. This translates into CASSEYGGGYGYTF.

The CDR3 here is CASSFQGGNEQFF. DNA of the CDR3: TGTGCCAGCAGCTTTCAGGGAGGGAATGAGCAGTTCTTC. The chain couples TRBV7-3 to TRBJ2-1, with 7 nucleotides matching TRBD2. The CDR3 has 13 residues. From germline, CDR1 is SGHTA and CDR2 FQGTGA. Germline trimming cut 3 bases from V and 7 bases from J; bases unmatched to any gene: 3.

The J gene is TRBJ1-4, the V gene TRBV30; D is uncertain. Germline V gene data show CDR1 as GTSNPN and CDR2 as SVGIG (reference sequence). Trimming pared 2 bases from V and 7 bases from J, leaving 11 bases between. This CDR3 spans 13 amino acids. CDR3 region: CAWSSASTEKLFF. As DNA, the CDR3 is TGTGCCTGGAGTTCTGCTAGTACTGAAAAACTGTTTTTT.